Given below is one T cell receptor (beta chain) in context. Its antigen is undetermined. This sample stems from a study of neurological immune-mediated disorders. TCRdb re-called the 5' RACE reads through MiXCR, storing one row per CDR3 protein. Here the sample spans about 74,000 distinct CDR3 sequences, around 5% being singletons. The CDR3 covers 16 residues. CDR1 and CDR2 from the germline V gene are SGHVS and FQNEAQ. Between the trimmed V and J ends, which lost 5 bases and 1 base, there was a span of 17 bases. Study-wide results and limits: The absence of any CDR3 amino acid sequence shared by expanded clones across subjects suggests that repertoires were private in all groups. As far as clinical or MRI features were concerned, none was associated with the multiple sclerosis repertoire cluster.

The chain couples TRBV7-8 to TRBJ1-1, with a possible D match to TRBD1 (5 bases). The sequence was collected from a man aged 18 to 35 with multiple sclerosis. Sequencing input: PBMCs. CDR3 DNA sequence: TGTGCCAGCAGCATCGGGACCTGGGGAGCGAACACTGAAGCTTTCTTT. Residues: CASSIGTWGANTEAFF.